The 27 T cell receptor beta chains presented below share a single source sample, sequenced in a study of blood T cell repertoires in COVID-19. Clones were read by immunoSEQ multiplex PCR, and TCRdb kept only the in-frame ones, dropping some. Counted here are 96,000 or so clones, roughly 80% occurring once; the ten biggest clones make up roughly 4.8%. Material: peripheral blood. The receptors here all came from an elderly man with COVID-19, enrolled during active disease.

The gene calls are TRBV29-1 and TRBJ1-2, with D perhaps matching TRBD1 (6 bases). In germline, CDR1 is SQVTM, CDR2 ANQGSEA. Trimming stripped 3 bases from V and 0 bases from J, with 8 bases between. The CDR3 covers 13 residues. The CDR3 sequence is CSVENRANYGYTF. DNA for the CDR3: TGCAGCGTTGAGAACAGGGCTAACTATGGCTACACCTTC.

The chain links TRBV6-5 to TRBJ2-2; D may be TRBD2 (5 bases). The CDR3 sequence is 12 residues long. Per the germline V gene, CDR1 is MNHEY and CDR2 is SVGAGI. Trimming took off 10 bases at V and 5 bases at J, with 11 bases between the two ends. The CDR3 is CATLGVTGELFF. CDR3 nucleotide sequence: TGTGCCACCCTCGGGGTTACCGGGGAGCTGTTTTTT.

This clone was observed a handful of times. The genes are TRBV29-1 and TRBJ2-3; a weak D match, TRBD2 (6 bases). Deletions cut 2 bases from V and 4 bases from J, with 19 bases between. The CDR3 totals 16 residues. Germline loops: CDR1 SQVTM, CDR2 ANQGSEA. The CDR3 DNA sequence: TGCAGCGTTGAAAAGCTGGGAGGAGGTGTCTCAGATACGCAGTATTTT. Amino acid sequence: CSVEKLGGGVSDTQYF.

The chain links TRBV6-6 to TRBJ1-4; D not resolved. Deletions cut 6 bases from V and 8 bases from J, with 10 bases between. There are 12 residues in the CDR3. Germline assignment: CDR1 MNHNY and CDR2 SVGAGI (reference sequence). The CDR3 loop reads CASRKNTEKLFF. In nucleotides, the CDR3 is TGTGCCAGCAGAAAAAACACGGAAAAACTGTTTTTT.

The chain has TRBV28 and TRBJ1-1; 11 bases match TRBD1. Per germline, CDR1 MDHEN and CDR2 SYDVKM. The CDR3 runs to 15 residues. V was clipped by 3 bases and J by 4 bases; unmatched bases: 4. CDR3 nucleotide sequence: TGTGCCAGCAGTTTCCCTGGACAGGGGGCCACTGAAGCTTTCTTT. Amino acids: CASSFPGQGATEAFF.

The CDR3 sequence is CASSRREQWDEQFF. The CDR3 DNA follows: TGTGCCAGCAGTAGGCGGGAGCAGTGGGATGAGCAGTTCTTC. The chain uses TRBV2 and TRBJ2-1; 7 bases match TRBD2. Trimming removed 5 bases from V and 8 bases from J; junction bases left unmatched: 9. CDR1 is SNHLY and CDR2 is FYNNEI in the germline V gene. The CDR3 extends over 14 amino acids.

V usage is TRBV7-3 and J usage is TRBJ2-2; TRBD2 might be the D (6 bases). V dropped 3 bases and J dropped 4 bases, with 9 bases sitting between them. The CDR3 has 14 residues. Germline CDR1 reads SGHTA; CDR2 reads FQGTGA. The CDR3 DNA is TGTGCCAGCAGCTTTTCTAGCGCCACCGGGGAGCTGTTTTTT. The encoded protein is CASSFSSATGELFF.

The V and J genes are TRBV5-1 and TRBJ1-1; D is possibly TRBD1 (6 bases). Trimming removed 6 bases from V and 1 base from J, with 10 bases in between. The CDR3 spans 13 residues. CDR1 SGHRS and CDR2 YFSETQ come from the germline V gene. The CDR3 coding sequence is TGCGCCAGCACATGGACAGAGAACACTGAAGCTTTCTTT. Encoded protein: CASTWTENTEAFF.

This chain uses TRBV6-6 with TRBJ2-5; no clear D. The CDR3 has 15 residues. Between the trimmed V and J ends, which lost 4 bases and 2 bases, there was a span of 14 bases. CDR1 and CDR2 from the germline V gene are MNHNY and SVGAGI (reference sequence). The CDR3 DNA sequence: TGTGCCAGCAGTTCCATAACAGTTCTTCAAGAGACCCAGTACTTC. Its protein is CASSSITVLQETQYF.

The chain links TRBV2 to TRBJ2-5, with TRBD1 as a possible D gene (5 bases). The CDR3 totals 13 residues. With 8 bases removed from V and 7 bases from J, the gap between germline ends came to 17 bases. Germline-derived CDR1 and CDR2 are SNHLY and FYNNEI. For the CDR3, the DNA is TGTGCCAGCGCGCTCGACAGCCCGGGGACCCAGTACTTC. Encoded protein: CASALDSPGTQYF.

The rearrangement uses TRBV3-1 (or the pseudogene TRBV3-2) and TRBJ2-7; tentative D call: TRBD1 (5 bases). V was clipped by 0 bases and J by 0 bases, with 9 bases between them. The CDR3 is made up of 15 amino acids. CDR1 LGHDT and CDR2 YNNKEL come from the germline V gene (reference sequence). In DNA form, the CDR3 reads TGTGCCAGCAGCCAAGAGTCAGGGTCCTCCTACGAGCAGTACTTC. Translated: CASSQESGSSYEQYF.

The chain uses TRBV27 and TRBJ1-5; 7 nucleotides agree with TRBD1. V lost 5 bases, J lost 10 bases, and 11 bases stayed unmatched. The length of the CDR3 is 14 residues. From germline, CDR1 is MNHEY and CDR2 SMNVEV (reference sequence). CDR3 DNA: TGTGCCAGCAGTCCTTGGGACAGTTCAAAACCCCAGCATTTT. Translated, it gives CASSPWDSSKPQHF.

The CDR3 DNA follows: TGTGCCTGGACCCGGGACAGCACCAATAATTCACCCCTCCACTTT. Translated: CAWTRDSTNNSPLHF. The chain carries TRBV30 and TRBJ1-6; 7 bases line up with TRBD1. The germline gives CDR1 GTSNPN, CDR2 SVGIG (reference sequence). The CDR3 has 15 amino acids. Losses at the gene ends were 4 bases for V and 5 bases for J; bases not matched to a gene: 8. Full variable domain (remainder filled in from reference TRBV30 and TRBJ1-6): SQTIHQWPATLVQPVGSPLSLECTVEGTSNPNLYWYRQAAGRGLQLLFYSVGIGQISSEVPQNLSASRPQDRQFILSSKKLLLSDSGFYLCAWTRDSTNNSPLHFGNGTRLTVT.

The chain joins TRBV3-1 (or the pseudogene TRBV3-2) to TRBJ1-2, with TRBD1 matching 10 bases. CDR1 and CDR2 (germline): LGHDT, YNNKEL (reference sequence). Trimming removed 1 base from V and 8 bases from J; junction bases left unmatched: 4. This CDR3 contains 14 residues. This CDR3 reads CASSQGGQGRGYTF. CDR3 nucleotide sequence: TGTGCCAGCAGCCAAGGGGGACAGGGGCGAGGCTACACCTTC.

The V gene is TRBV28, the J gene TRBJ1-6; 7 nucleotides match TRBD1. There are 13 residues in the CDR3. In germline, CDR1 is MDHEN, CDR2 SYDVKM. V shed 1 base, J shed 14 bases, and the junction held 5 bases outside the gene matches. The chain's CDR3 is CASSLSGGGALHF. In DNA, the CDR3 is TGTGCCAGCAGTTTATCAGGGGGTGGGGCCCTCCACTTT.

The CDR3 DNA reads TGTGCCAGCAGTTCCAATGACAGGGGGATCTCCTACGAGCAGTACTTC. This codes for CASSSNDRGISYEQYF. The rearrangement links TRBV28 to TRBJ2-7; 9 bases line up with TRBD1. Germline V gives CDR1 MDHEN, CDR2 SYDVKM. The CDR3 covers 16 residues. With V trimmed by 4 bases and J by 0 bases, 7 bases remained unmatched.

This clone showed up just a few times. The chain recombines TRBV27 with TRBJ1-2; 7 bases align to TRBD1. The trim removed 6 bases at V and 6 bases at J, leaving 7 bases unmatched. CDR1 is MNHEY and CDR2 is SMNVEV in the germline V gene (reference sequence). The CDR3 is made up of 13 amino acids. The CDR3 loop is CASSLQTGNGYTF. The CDR3 coding sequence is TGTGCCAGCAGCCTCCAGACAGGGAATGGCTACACCTTC.

The CDR3 spells CASGGGPGNNYGYTF. CDR3 DNA sequence: TGTGCCAGCGGGGGAGGACCAGGCAATAACTATGGCTACACCTTC. The chain recombines TRBV2 with TRBJ1-2, with D perhaps matching TRBD1 (5 bases). V shed 8 bases and J shed 1 base, with 17 bases lying between them. Germline V gene data show CDR1 as SNHLY and CDR2 as FYNNEI. This CDR3 spans 15 amino acids.

The V gene is TRBV7-3, the J gene TRBJ2-3; 14 bases are shared with TRBD2. Germline trimming cut 0 bases from V and 6 bases from J; bases unmatched to any gene: 8. The CDR3 has 18 residues. Germline V lookup: CDR1 SGHTA, CDR2 FQGTGA. CDR3 nucleotide sequence: TGTGCCAGCAGCTTAACCAATCAGGGACTAGCGGGAGCGGATACGCAGTATTTT. Residues: CASSLTNQGLAGADTQYF.

Points on this clone: Other DNA sequences within the sample encode an identical CDR3. The chain joins TRBV18 to TRBJ1-1; D gene unclear. The CDR3 totals 13 residues. The V gene's germline CDR1 is KGHSH and CDR2 LQKENI. Trimming left V 2 bases short and J 1 base short, with 5 bases between. CDR3 in amino acids: CASSPGGNTEAFF. The CDR3, as DNA: TGTGCCAGCTCACCAGGAGGGAACACTGAAGCTTTCTTT.

The rearrangement links TRBV7-3 to TRBJ2-3; D may be TRBD2 (5 bases). The germline V gene encodes CDR1 SGHTA and CDR2 FQGTGA. V dropped 5 bases and J dropped 6 bases, with 12 bases sitting between them. CDR3 length: 13 residues. CDR3 sequence (DNA): TGTGCCAGCAGCCCGATGGGCGGGGATACGCAGTATTTT. Translated, it gives CASSPMGGDTQYF.

The chain joins TRBV24-1 to TRBJ2-3; 7 bases align to TRBD2. Germline values: CDR1 KGHDR, CDR2 SFDVKD. The CDR3 runs 14 residues. J gave up 4 bases and V 4 bases, and 4 bases lay outside the gene matches. CDR3 loop: CATSDSGGPDTQYF. Here the CDR3 DNA reads TGTGCCACCAGTGACTCGGGGGGTCCAGATACGCAGTATTTT.

V gene TRBV29-1 combines with J gene TRBJ1-2, with 8 positions matching TRBD1. The CDR3 is 15 residues long. Germline V gene sequence: CDR1 SQVTM, CDR2 ANQGSEA. Trimming removed 4 bases from V and 2 bases from J; junction bases left unmatched: 9. In nucleotides, the CDR3 is TGCAGCGTTGGTCGCGGACAGGGTTTCAACTATGGCTACACCTTC. It encodes CSVGRGQGFNYGYTF.

This sequence joins TRBV6-6 and TRBJ1-5; TRBD1 aligns across 12 bases. The J segment lost 2 bases and the V segment lost 6 bases, leaving 5 bases of the junction unmatched. This CDR3 contains 16 residues. The germline V gene has CDR1 MNHNY and CDR2 SVGAGI (reference sequence). CDR3 residues: CASRGQGALGNQPQHF. DNA of the CDR3: TGTGCCAGCAGGGGACAGGGGGCGCTTGGCAATCAGCCCCAGCATTTT.

The gene calls are TRBV7-9 and TRBJ2-3, with a weak D call TRBD2 (5 bases). The CDR3 loop spans 19 amino acids. Trimming removed 1 base at V and 0 bases at J, with 20 bases between. Per germline, CDR1 SEHNR and CDR2 FQNEAQ (reference sequence). This CDR3 is CASSLVLGSWRASTDTQYF. In DNA, the CDR3 is TGTGCCAGCAGCTTAGTTCTGGGTAGCTGGCGGGCTAGCACAGATACGCAGTATTTT.

The V and J genes are TRBV5-5 and TRBJ2-1; maybe TRBD1 (6 bases). Deletions cut 1 base from V and 9 bases from J, with 23 bases between. From germline, CDR1 is SGHKS and CDR2 YYEKEE (reference sequence). The CDR3 is 17 amino acids. CDR3 sequence reads: CASSLMRTSAPRGEQFF. The CDR3 nucleotides are TGTGCCAGCAGCTTGATGAGAACGTCCGCCCCCAGGGGTGAGCAGTTCTTC. The whole variable domain, filled in from reference TRBV5-5 and TRBJ2-1, reads DAGVTQSPTHLIKTRGQQVTLRCSPISGHKSVSWYQQVLGQGPQFIFQYYEKEERGRGNFPDRFSARQFPNYSSELNVNALLLGDSALYLCASSLMRTSAPRGEQFFGPGTRLTVL.

The chain employs TRBV28 and TRBJ2-7; 9 bases fit TRBD2. The CDR3 is 14 amino acids. In germline, CDR1 is MDHEN, CDR2 SYDVKM. V trimming: 3 bases; J trimming: 0 bases; junction bases outside the gene matches: 0. The CDR3 protein is CASSFSGSSYEQYF. For the CDR3, the DNA is TGTGCCAGCAGTTTTAGCGGGAGCTCCTACGAGCAGTACTTC.